This passage covers 14 T cell receptor beta chains from one sample sequenced in a study of CD8+CD57+ T cells in acquired aplastic anemia. TCR beta VDJ and CDR3 profiles were obtained from a genomic DNA template. TCRdb used MiXCR to reprocess the reads, holding one entry per CDR3 protein. Here the sample spans fewer than 250,000 distinct CDR3 sequences, roughly half being singletons. The specimen sequenced was sorted CD4+, CD8+, or CD8+CD57+ T cells (not recorded which) from PBMCs. These receptors were collected from a human donor in good health, serving as a control.

This clonotype was observed at least ten times. This chain joins TRBV12-3 or TRBV12-4 and TRBJ1-5; 8 nucleotides align to TRBD1. Losses at the gene ends were 5 bases for V and 7 bases for J; bases not matched to a gene: 4. This CDR3 is 13 amino acids long. The DNA for the CDR3 is TGTGCCAGCAGTCTAACAGGGGGGCAGCCCCAGCATTTT. It encodes CASSLTGGQPQHF.

In the case of this clonotype: At one end the junction does not follow the germline gene, possibly because of a read error. This chain links TRBV6-4 with TRBJ2-7; 10 nucleotides agree with TRBD1. The length of the CDR3 is 16 residues. Germline CDR1 is MRHNA and CDR2 is SNTAGT. Here the CDR3 DNA reads TGTGCCATCAGTGACCCCGGGACAGGGGTCACCTACGAGCAGTACTTC. It translates to CAISDPGTGVTYEQYF.

This chain links TRBV7-2 with TRBJ2-3; D perhaps matches TRBD1 (5 bases). CDR3 length equals 13 residues. V was shortened by 5 bases and J by 11 bases, with 17 bases between the two germline ends. The germline V gene has CDR1 SGHTA and CDR2 FQGNSA. CDR3 nucleotides: TGTGCCAGCAGCCAGGGCCCTTACAATGAGCAGTATTTT. Residues: CASSQGPYNEQYF.

In its sample, this clonotype was seen many times. The J gene is TRBJ2-1, the V gene TRBV27; 10 bases match TRBD2. Germline V gene sequence: CDR1 MNHEY, CDR2 SMNVEV (reference sequence). Trimming removed 2 bases from V and 12 bases from J; junction bases left unmatched: 10. This CDR3 is built from 15 residues. The CDR3 is CASSLGSGGLGAQFF. The DNA of the CDR3 is TGTGCCAGCAGTTTAGGTAGCGGGGGGCTGGGGGCGCAGTTCTTC.

The chain carries TRBV14 and TRBJ2-7; TRBD2 agrees at 7 bases. The CDR3 runs 12 residues. The germline CDR1 and CDR2 sequences are SGHDN and FVKESK. V dropped 6 bases and J dropped 5; count of bases not matched to a gene: 4. The CDR3: CASSWAGDEQYF. CDR3 nucleotide sequence: TGTGCCAGCAGTTGGGCGGGGGACGAGCAGTACTTC.

Points on this clonotype: A much larger clone lies one base from this, so it may be a read error. J is TRBJ1-2 and V is TRBV6-1; TRBD1 is a possible D gene (5 bases). Looked up from germline, CDR1 is MNHNS and CDR2 is SASEGT. The CDR3 has 14 residues. The V and J ends lost 2 bases and 4 bases respectively, with 11 bases between them. The CDR3 DNA follows: TGTGCCAGCAGTGAATCAAGGGGCTCCTATGGCTACACCTTC. Translating it yields CASSESRGSYGYTF.

The CDR3 region is CASSTDQGANEQYF. CDR3 DNA: TGTGCCAGCAGTACCGACCAGGGGGCGAACGAGCAGTACTTC. The chain joins TRBV6-5 to TRBJ2-7, with 8 nucleotides matching TRBD1. The CDR3 totals 14 residues. CDR1 is MNHEY, CDR2 SVGAGI, per germline. Unmatched junction bases numbered 8, after V lost 5 bases and J lost 5 bases.

The V gene is TRBV15, the J gene TRBJ2-5, with D possibly called TRBD1 or TRBD2 (5 bases each). V shed 0 bases and J shed 5 bases, with 13 bases lying between them. Germline loops: CDR1 LNHNV, CDR2 YYDKDF (reference sequence). This CDR3 comprises 15 residues. The chain's CDR3 is CATSREGETFETQYF. CDR3 coding DNA: TGTGCCACCAGCAGAGAGGGGGAAACTTTTGAGACCCAGTACTTC.

The rearrangement links TRBV5-8 to TRBJ2-1, with 7 bases identical to TRBD1. Per germline, CDR1 SGHTS and CDR2 YDEGEE. The CDR3 loop spans 15 amino acids. The J segment lost 7 bases and the V segment lost 1 base, leaving 8 bases of the junction unmatched. The CDR3, as DNA: TGTGCCAGCAGCTTGTTTGTGACAGGGAATAATGAGCAGTTCTTC. Translating it yields CASSLFVTGNNEQFF. Drawing the rest from reference TRBV5-8 and TRBJ2-1, the complete variable domain is EAGVTQSPTHLIKTRGQQATLRCSPISGHTSVYWYQQALGLGLQFLLWYDEGEERNRGNFPPRFSGRQFPNYSSELNVNALELEDSALYLCASSLFVTGNNEQFFGPGTRLTVL.

This rearrangement joins TRBV20-1 to TRBJ1-6, with D possibly being TRBD1 (6 bases). The CDR3 extends over 15 amino acids. The germline V gene encodes CDR1 DFQATT and CDR2 SNEGSKA (reference sequence). Trimming removed 1 base at V and 0 bases at J, with 7 bases between. CDR3 DNA: TGCAGTGCTAGAGGGGGGGCCTCCTATAATTCACCCCTCCACTTT. Translating gives CSARGGASYNSPLHF.

This clonotype was counted ten times or more. The genes are TRBV13 and TRBJ2-3; 7 bases line up with TRBD2. Germline values: CDR1 PRHDT, CDR2 FYEKMQ (reference sequence). The CDR3 contains 15 residues. V dropped 1 base and J dropped 4; count of bases not matched to a gene: 5. The CDR3 DNA reads as TGTGCCAGCAGCTTAGTAGGGAGGGGAGCAGATACGCAGTATTTT. Its translation: CASSLVGRGADTQYF. The complete variable domain, with remaining parts taken from reference TRBV13 and TRBJ2-3, reads AAGVIQSPRHLIKEKRETATLKCYPIPRHDTVYWYQQGPGQDPQFLISFYEKMQSDKGSIPDRFSAQQFSDYHSELNMSSLELGDSALYFCASSLVGRGADTQYFGPGTRLTVL.

The CDR3, as DNA: TGTGCCAGCAGTGTTTCGGGGGTAAGGTCACCCCTCCACTTT. It is translated as CASSVSGVRSPLHF. The chain has TRBV2 and TRBJ1-6, with a tentative D call TRBD1 (5 bases). Germline V gene lookup returns CDR1 SNHLY and CDR2 FYNNEI. V lost 4 bases to trimming and J lost 10 bases, with 14 bases between them. The CDR3 is 14 amino acids.

This clonotype was recorded at least ten times. V gene TRBV7-3 combines with J gene TRBJ2-6, with D possibly matching TRBD1 (6 bases). CDR1 is SGHTA and CDR2 is FQGTGA in the germline V gene. The CDR3 has 16 residues. V lost 5 bases and J lost 0, with 11 bases in between. The CDR3 spells CASSPDRTSGANVLTF. The CDR3, as DNA: TGTGCCAGCAGCCCAGACAGGACCTCTGGGGCCAACGTCCTGACTTTC.

By frequency in the sample, this clonotype is medium-sized. The chain joins TRBV15 to TRBJ2-1; 9 bases align to TRBD1. The CDR3 runs 15 residues. Germline V gene lookup returns CDR1 LNHNV and CDR2 YYDKDF (reference sequence). With 4 bases clipped from V and 5 bases from J, the junction kept 6 bases outside the gene matches. CDR3 bases: TGTGCCACCAGCACGTTCGGGACAGGGAACAATGAGCAGTTCTTC. Translation: CATSTFGTGNNEQFF.